Following are 21 T cell receptor beta chains from one sample sequenced in a study of blood T cell repertoires in COVID-19. Measured with immunoSEQ multiplex PCR; TCRdb has only the in-frame clones, and not every one. The table has roughly 230,000 clones, roughly 85% seen once. The sequenced sample was peripheral blood. The origin of the receptors is a man aged 45-65 years with COVID-19, enrolled during active disease.

The chain combines TRBV4-3 with TRBJ2-4, with TRBD1 identical over 9 bases. Germline lookup yields CDR1 LGHNA and CDR2 YSLEER. Losses at the gene ends were 3 bases for V and 8 bases for J; bases not matched to a gene: 2. The CDR3 sequence is 13 residues long. The CDR3 DNA sequence: TGCGCCAGCAGCCAGGGACAGGGTTACATTCAGTACTTC. Translation: CASSQGQGYIQYF.

This clone is a singleton in its sample. The chain recombines TRBV7-6 with TRBJ2-5; tentative D call: TRBD2 (6 bases). The CDR3 covers 14 residues. The V end lost 0 bases, the J end lost 1 base, and 6 bases lay between the germline ends. Per the germline V gene, CDR1 is SGHVS and CDR2 is FNYEAQ. CDR3 sequence (DNA): TGTGCCAGCAGCTTAGCGGGGGGCCAAGAGACCCAGTACTTC. Protein product: CASSLAGGQETQYF. The whole variable domain, remainder taken from reference TRBV7-6 and TRBJ2-5, is GAGVSQSPRYKVTKRGQDVALRCDPISGHVSLYWYRQALGQGPEFLTYFNYEAQQDKSGLPNDRFSAERPEGSISTLTIQRTEQRDSAMYRCASSLAGGQETQYFGPGTRLLVL.

The rearrangement uses TRBV9 and TRBJ1-2; 9 positions match TRBD1. Germline CDR1 is SGDLS and CDR2 is YYNGEE. With V trimmed by 0 bases and J by 8 bases, 5 bases remained unmatched. The CDR3 runs to 14 residues. CDR3 bases: TGTGCCAGCAGCGTAGCCCCGGGACAGGGAGGCTACACCTTC. This codes for CASSVAPGQGGYTF. The entire variable domain, with the rest obtained from reference TRBV9 and TRBJ1-2, is as follows: DSGVTQTPKHLITATGQRVTLRCSPRSGDLSVYWYQQSLDQGLQFLIQYYNGEERAKGNILERFSAQQFPDLHSELNLSSLELGDSALYFCASSVAPGQGGYTFGSGTRLTVV.

Only a few counts were recorded for this clone. The V call is TRBV4-3, the J call TRBJ1-1; TRBD1 aligns across 10 bases. The CDR3 runs 15 residues. With V trimmed by 3 bases and J by 4 bases, 5 bases remained unmatched. Germline CDR1 reads LGHNA; CDR2 reads YSLEER. For the CDR3, the DNA is TGCGCCAGCAGCCAGGGACAGGGGTGGGTCACTGAAGCTTTCTTT. Amino acids: CASSQGQGWVTEAFF.

The chain employs TRBV7-8 and TRBJ1-4; no reliable D call. Germline CDR1 reads SGHVS; CDR2 reads FQNEAQ. The length of the CDR3 is 16 residues. V was pared by 0 bases and J by 2 bases, with 10 bases between. The CDR3 sequence is CASSLARVYTNEKLFF. The CDR3 DNA is TGTGCCAGCAGCTTAGCTCGCGTTTATACTAATGAAAAACTGTTTTTT.

This clone was counted a few times. The gene calls are TRBV5-1 and TRBJ2-1; 8 nucleotides align to TRBD1. CDR1 and CDR2 from the germline V gene are SGHRS and YFSETQ. The CDR3 length is 18 residues. The ends lost 8 bases at V and 8 bases at J; junction bases unmatched: 24. The CDR3 DNA sequence: TGCGCCAGGAGGAACCTCCGGGACAGGAGCCCCCATCAGGATGAGCAGTTCTTC. It yields the protein CARRNLRDRSPHQDEQFF.

The rearrangement links TRBV29-1 to TRBJ2-3; 10 bases agree with TRBD2. The CDR3 consists of 16 residues. Losses at the gene ends were 0 bases for V and 3 bases for J; bases not matched to a gene: 6. Germline loops: CDR1 SQVTM, CDR2 ANQGSEA. The CDR3 is CSVEEALAGRTDTQYF. The CDR3 DNA is TGCAGCGTTGAAGAAGCACTAGCGGGGAGGACAGATACGCAGTATTTT.

The CDR3 bases are TGTGCCAGCAGTTTAAAGACGGGGGATGGCTACACCTTC. Encoded protein: CASSLKTGDGYTF. J is TRBJ1-2 and V is TRBV27; the D gene is possibly TRBD1 (5 bases). The germline V gene encodes CDR1 MNHEY and CDR2 SMNVEV (reference sequence). Trimming removed 2 bases from V and 6 bases from J, with 10 bases in between. This CDR3 is 13 amino acids long.

The chain combines TRBV7-8 with TRBJ1-2; 8 nucleotides match TRBD1. Germline CDR1 and CDR2: SGHVS and FQNEAQ. CDR3 length: 13 residues. The trim removed 5 bases at V and 3 bases at J, leaving 2 bases unmatched. In nucleotides, the CDR3 is TGTGCCAGCAGCCTACAGGGGGACTATGGCTACACCTTC. Encoded protein: CASSLQGDYGYTF.

The chain's CDR3 is CAIAGGGFNEQFF. CDR3 in DNA: TGTGCCATAGCGGGGGGGGGATTTAATGAGCAGTTCTTC. The chain is built from TRBV10-3 and TRBJ2-1; 10 bases fit TRBD2. Germline CDR1 and CDR2: ENHRY and SYGVKD. V trimming: 9 bases; J trimming: 7 bases; junction bases outside the gene matches: 6. This CDR3 comprises 13 residues.

CDR3 in DNA: TGCAGTGCTAGTAGACAGGGACCCGAGACCCAGTACTTC. Its protein is CSASRQGPETQYF. The chain is built from TRBV20-1 and TRBJ2-5; 7 bases align to TRBD1. The germline V gene encodes CDR1 DFQATT and CDR2 SNEGSKA (reference sequence). CDR3 length: 13 residues. V was pared by 3 bases and J by 5 bases, with 6 bases of the junction left unmatched.

The V and J genes are TRBV2 and TRBJ1-3; unclear D gene. The CDR3 sequence is 11 residues long. The V and J ends lost 9 bases and 4 bases respectively, with 7 bases between them. Germline CDR1 SNHLY, CDR2 FYNNEI. In DNA, the CDR3 is TGTGCCAGTTCTTTCGGAAACACCATATATTTT. Amino acids: CASSFGNTIYF. The variable domain in full, with the rest retrieved from reference TRBV2 and TRBJ1-3, is EPEVTQTPSHQVTQMGQEVILRCVPISNHLYFYWYRQILGQKVEFLVSFYNNEISEKSEIFDDQFSVERPDGSNFTLKIRSTKLEDSAMYFCASSFGNTIYFGEGSWLTVV.

V is TRBV6-6 and J is TRBJ1-3; D not resolved. The V gene's germline CDR1 is MNHNY and CDR2 SVGAGI (reference sequence). The CDR3 extends over 13 amino acids. With 6 bases removed from V and 2 bases from J, the gap between germline ends came to 8 bases. The CDR3 reads CASRGEAGNTIYF. CDR3 nucleotides: TGTGCCAGCAGGGGCGAAGCTGGAAACACCATATATTTT.

Concerning this clone: Other DNA sequences within the sample encode an identical CDR3. The chain has TRBV28 and TRBJ2-2, with 7 bases identical to TRBD1. Germline loops: CDR1 MDHEN, CDR2 SYDVKM. V dropped 2 bases and J dropped 1; count of bases not matched to a gene: 1. The CDR3 length is 15 residues. CDR3 in DNA: TGTGCCAGCAGTTTAGGACAGGTGAACACCGGGGAGCTGTTTTTT. Encoded protein: CASSLGQVNTGELFF.

This chain links TRBV28 with TRBJ2-7; 11 positions agree with TRBD1. Germline CDR1 reads MDHEN; CDR2 reads SYDVKM. The CDR3 is 13 amino acids. V dropped 3 bases and J dropped 9; count of bases not matched to a gene: 4. CDR3 loop: CASSLGQGGGQYF. CDR3 sequence (DNA): TGTGCCAGCAGTTTGGGACAGGGGGGCGGGCAGTACTTC. The full variable domain, in which reference TRBV28 and TRBJ2-7 provide the parts outside the CDR3, is DVKVTQSSRYLVKRTGEKVFLECVQDMDHENMFWYRQDPGLGLRLIYFSYDVKMKEKGDIPEGYSVSREKKERFSLILESASTNQTSMYLCASSLGQGGGQYFGPGTRLTVT.

As regards this clone: This specimen includes other DNA sequences encoding the same CDR3. The J gene is TRBJ1-5, the V gene TRBV19; D is perhaps TRBD1 (6 bases). The germline gives CDR1 LNHDA, CDR2 SQIVND (reference sequence). The CDR3 totals 15 residues. V lost 3 bases to trimming and J lost 2 bases, with 11 bases between them. CDR3 region: CASSIGGQGNQPQHF. The CDR3 DNA reads TGTGCCAGTAGTATCGGGGGGCAAGGCAATCAGCCCCAGCATTTT.

A few counts support this clone. The rearrangement joins TRBV9 to TRBJ1-3, with D perhaps matching TRBD1 (6 bases). Germline V gives CDR1 SGDLS, CDR2 YYNGEE. Deletions cut 2 bases from V and 0 bases from J, with 15 bases between. This CDR3 comprises 17 residues. CDR3 sequence reads: CASSVLDSTLSGNTIYF. The CDR3 bases are TGTGCCAGCAGCGTTTTGGACAGTACCCTCTCTGGAAACACCATATATTTT.

The chain has TRBV18 and TRBJ2-5; 9 bases agree with TRBD2. Per germline, CDR1 KGHSH and CDR2 LQKENI. The CDR3 totals 15 residues. V was pared by 2 bases and J by 7 bases, with 8 bases of the junction left unmatched. The CDR3 here is CASSPSETTSGTQYF. CDR3 DNA: TGTGCCAGCTCACCAAGCGAGACGACTAGCGGGACCCAGTACTTC.

V usage is TRBV6-5 and J usage is TRBJ1-5, with 7 bases that match TRBD1. The trim removed 6 bases at V and 6 bases at J, leaving 8 bases unmatched. The CDR3 extends over 14 amino acids. Germline CDR1 and CDR2: MNHEY and SVGAGI. The CDR3 reads CASRPDRAGQPQHF. DNA of the CDR3: TGTGCCAGCAGACCAGACAGGGCCGGTCAGCCCCAGCATTTT.

The gene calls are TRBV3-1 (or the pseudogene TRBV3-2) and TRBJ2-3; 10 bases match TRBD2. The CDR3 is 22 amino acids. J gave up 3 bases and V 0 bases, and 21 bases lay outside the gene matches. Germline-derived CDR1 and CDR2 are LGHDT and YNNKEL (reference sequence). CDR3 nucleotides: TGTGCCAGCAGCCAAGATGCCCCATATATACTAGCGGGACTCAACTGGACAGATACGCAGTATTTT. Translating it yields CASSQDAPYILAGLNWTDTQYF.

The V call is TRBV6-5, the J call TRBJ2-5; 10 bases are a match to TRBD2. After removal of 6 bases from V and 4 bases from J, the junction contained 5 bases not matched to a gene. The CDR3 has 14 residues. In germline, CDR1 is MNHEY, CDR2 SVGAGI. The CDR3 is CASRPGLASETQYF. The CDR3 DNA is TGTGCCAGCAGACCGGGACTAGCGTCAGAGACCCAGTACTTC.